Reported below is one TCR beta chain. The antigen is unknown. A single record per CDR3 protein comes from TCRdb applying MiXCR to the reads. The table lists about 110,000 distinct CDR3 sequences, under 55% of them singletons. V was shortened by 7 bases and J by 5 bases, with 8 bases between the two germline ends. The CDR3 totals 11 residues. The data were taken from a study of T cell repertoires in cytomegalovirus infection. Whole-study context: Recently identified HLA-C-restricted CMV epitopes were used, and well-studied HLA-B-restricted CMV epitopes were used as well. Carrying CMV and the relevant HLA type showed in public TCR beta signatures.

The study's findings and limits: In two of eight donors, the top clonotype was HLA-C-restricted CMV-specific. Identification of carriers of CMV plus the relevant HLA was performed using cumulative public TCR beta family frequency.

This TCR was sampled from a human donor in good health (CMV status not recorded). Some clones in this sample may be carry-over from other donors' samples. Here the sequenced sample was CD8+ T cells from cultured PBMCs, taken from culture after CMV antigen stimulation. The J gene is TRBJ1-2, the V gene TRBV12-3 or TRBV12-4; possibly TRBD1 for D (6 bases). CDR3 nucleotides: TGTGCCAGCAACGGACAGTATGGCTACACCTTC. Protein product: CASNGQYGYTF.